The next 14 T cell receptor beta chains were all read from a single sample in a study of T-cell reconstitution after alpha-beta-depleted transplantation in children. A library of TCRbeta sequences, prepared with unique molecular identifiers, was generated. TCRdb reprocessed the PCR reads via MiXCR and lists one record per CDR3 protein. Of 90,000 to 120,000 distinct CDR3 sequences listed, approximately 6.9% were seen once; the top ten hold more than 20%. The sample in question was PBMCs, mostly from graft donor cells, obtained 360 days after TCRalphabeta/CD19-depleted stem cell transplant. The receptors were sampled from a male patient aged 2 to 10 who had a stem cell transplant for acute lymphoblastic leukemia, so the T cells may come from the graft donor.

In this sample, this clonotype turned up many times. This CDR3 reads CASSQGKTFSPLHF. CDR3 nucleotides: TGCGCCAGCAGCCAAGGAAAAACCTTCTCACCCCTCCACTTT. V and J are TRBV4-3 and TRBJ1-6; no clear D. Germline V gives CDR1 LGHNA, CDR2 YSLEER. V was shortened by 1 base and J by 10 bases, with 11 bases between the two germline ends. CDR3 length: 14 residues.

This clonotype has at least ten counts. The rearrangement joins TRBV6-2 or TRBV6-3 to TRBJ2-7, with TRBD1 as a possible D gene (6 bases). This CDR3 has 15 residues. Germline V gene lookup returns CDR1 MNHEY and CDR2 SVGEGT. V was shortened by 6 bases and J by 9 bases, with 24 bases between the two germline ends. The CDR3 spells CASRYLITGQTRQYF. The CDR3 region has the DNA TGTGCCAGCAGATACCTCATCACCGGACAGACACGGCAGTACTTC.

This clonotype was counted at least ten times. The CDR3 DNA reads as TGTGCCAGCAGCTTGGTGACCAGGGGATCATACGAGCAGTACTTC. Its translation: CASSLVTRGSYEQYF. The V call is TRBV7-9, the J call TRBJ2-7, with a possible D match to TRBD1 (6 bases). Germline V CDR1 and CDR2: SEHNR, FQNEAQ (reference sequence). The CDR3 consists of 15 residues. The V end lost 3 bases, the J end lost 4 bases, and 16 bases lay between the germline ends.

The table lists this clonotype with many counts. The chain recombines TRBV7-2 with TRBJ2-7; TRBD2 matches at 12 bases. J gave up 7 bases and V 4 bases, and 11 bases lay outside the gene matches. The CDR3 is made up of 16 amino acids. Germline V lookup: CDR1 SGHTA, CDR2 FQGNSA. Written as DNA, the CDR3 is TGTGCCAGCAGCTCGGCGAGGACTAGCGGGACTGGGGAGCAGTACTTC. It codes for CASSSARTSGTGEQYF.

The rearrangement joins TRBV4-2 to TRBJ1-2; D may be TRBD1 (5 bases). V dropped 1 base and J dropped 8 bases, with 11 bases sitting between them. The length of the CDR3 is 13 residues. Germline-derived CDR1 and CDR2 are LGHNA and YNFKEQ. The chain's CDR3 is CASSQGGRAGYTF. Here the CDR3 DNA reads TGTGCCAGCAGCCAAGGGGGCCGGGCGGGCTACACCTTC.

This clonotype appeared many times. The chain uses TRBV4-3 and TRBJ1-2; D uncertain. There are 15 residues in the CDR3. V shed 1 base and J shed 8 bases, with 17 bases lying between them. Germline lookup yields CDR1 LGHNA and CDR2 YSLEER. Here the CDR3 DNA reads TGCGCCAGCAGCCAAGGGCGTCCAGGCTGGGAGGGCTACACCTTC. This encodes CASSQGRPGWEGYTF.

This clonotype was picked up many times. The chain has TRBV7-6 and TRBJ2-7; 7 bases fit TRBD2. The V and J ends lost 1 base and 0 bases, in that order; junction bases with no gene match: 9. The germline gives CDR1 SGHVS, CDR2 FNYEAQ. CDR3 length: 17 amino acids. CDR3 nucleotide sequence: TGTGCCAGCAGCTTAGATCCGACTAGCTGGAGCTCCTACGAGCAGTACTTC. Translated, it gives CASSLDPTSWSSYEQYF.

This chain links TRBV10-3 with TRBJ1-3; the D is unclear. The V end was cut by 2 bases, the J end by 5 bases, with 4 bases between. The CDR3 loop spans 12 amino acids. CDR1 and CDR2 from the germline V gene are ENHRY and SYGVKD. For the CDR3, the DNA is TGTGCCATCAGTGAGGCGAGAAACACCATATATTTT. Residues: CAISEARNTIYF.

This clonotype appeared many times. This rearrangement joins TRBV4-3 to TRBJ2-4; 11 bases are a match to TRBD2. This CDR3 contains 15 residues. V lost 3 bases, J lost 4 bases, and 2 bases stayed unmatched. The germline gives CDR1 LGHNA, CDR2 YSLEER. CDR3 sequence reads: CASSHASGGKNIQYF. As DNA, the CDR3 is TGCGCCAGCAGCCATGCTAGCGGGGGGAAAAACATTCAGTACTTC.

This clonotype was found many times. The chain recombines TRBV7-9 with TRBJ1-4, with D tentatively TRBD1 (5 bases). CDR3 length: 14 amino acids. Per the germline V gene, CDR1 is SEHNR and CDR2 is FQNEAQ (reference sequence). The V end lost 6 bases, the J end lost 7 bases, and 15 bases lay between the germline ends. CDR3 DNA: TGTGCCAGCAGGGAGGGGCTACATGGTGAAAAACTGTTTTTT. This sequence encodes CASREGLHGEKLFF. The full variable domain, with the rest looked up from reference TRBV7-9 and TRBJ1-4, is DTGVSQNPRHKITKRGQNVTFRCDPISEHNRLYWYRQTLGQGPEFLTYFQNEAQLEKSRLLSDRFSAERPKGSFSTLEIQRTEQGDSAMYLCASREGLHGEKLFFGSGTQLSVL.

The chain couples TRBV20-1 to TRBJ1-2; no clear D gene. Deletions cut 0 bases from V and 5 bases from J, with 22 bases between. The germline gives CDR1 DFQATT, CDR2 SNEGSKA (reference sequence). The CDR3 length is 17 residues. CDR3 nucleotides: TGCAGTGCTAGAGACCGGGAATCCGGCCTAAGACGGTATGGCTACACCTTC. Protein product: CSARDRESGLRRYGYTF.

The sample holds many counts of this clonotype. V usage is TRBV4-3 and J usage is TRBJ2-2; TRBD2 aligns across 9 bases. The V gene end was trimmed by 6 bases and the J gene end by 6 bases; junction bases not matched to a gene: 14. CDR3 length: 17 residues. Germline CDR1 and CDR2: LGHNA and YSLEER. CDR3: CASSSRLGGGASGELFF. CDR3 in DNA: TGCGCCAGCAGTTCAAGATTAGGCGGGGGGGCCTCCGGGGAGCTGTTTTTT.

This clonotype was counted ten times or more. The chain carries TRBV6-5 and TRBJ1-2; 7 bases are shared with TRBD1. The CDR3 is 15 residues long. J lost 0 bases, V lost 0 bases, and 1 base had no gene match. Germline values: CDR1 MNHEY, CDR2 SVGAGI. The CDR3 region has the DNA TGTGCCAGCAGTTACTCGGGACAGTCTAACTATGGCTACACCTTC. It codes for CASSYSGQSNYGYTF.

This clonotype was seen repeatedly, ten times or more. V and J are TRBV12-3 or TRBV12-4 and TRBJ2-5; 8 bases align to TRBD1. V gave up 5 bases and J gave up 4 bases; unmatched junction bases: 6. This CDR3 region has 14 residues. The CDR3 DNA is TGTGCCAGCAGTCCAGACAGGGGAGTAGAGACCCAGTACTTC. Translation gives CASSPDRGVETQYF.